This TCR beta chain was recorded in a study of post-analysis software for immune sequencing data. Study details: Progressive-relapsing, secondary progressive and relapsing-remitting multiple sclerosis were among the disease courses included.

The library was made from cDNA and included unique molecular identifiers. T cells numbering about 0.85 to 11 million yielded cDNA molecules that totaled roughly 500,000. One entry per CDR3 protein, called by TCRdb with MiXCR from the PCR reads. This table has around 710,000 distinct CDR3 sequences, 46% appearing once. Only one count was recorded for this clonotype. The TCR sequence derives from a girl between 5 and 17 years old with multiple sclerosis. The sample taken for sequencing was blood.

In DNA form, the CDR3 reads TGTGCCAGCAGTTTCGGCTATACGAATGGCTACACCTTC. Translation gives CASSFGYTNGYTF. The chain employs TRBV12-3 or TRBV12-4 and TRBJ1-2; D gene unclear. V lost 3 bases to trimming and J lost 6 bases, with 11 bases between them. The CDR3 sequence is 13 residues long.